This T cell receptor beta chain was sequenced during a study of Ad26.COV2.S vaccination and SARS-CoV-2 variants. The wider study: Ad26.COV2.S, an intramuscular injection, was given once or twice 56 days apart. Study-wide findings and caveats: Comparable non-spike TCR breadth was observed in vaccine and placebo recipients. Spike-specific TCR breadth ran higher among vaccine recipients than placebo recipients.

With respect to this clone: The antigen is undetermined.

Sample treatment: around 19 received Ad26.COV2.S at low or high dose, single or two shots; 5 received placebo; per-sample allocation not given. Sampling occurred on day 63 after the first vaccine or placebo injection. Per the germline V gene, CDR1 is KGHDR and CDR2 is SFDVKD. CDR3 length: 16 residues. V lost 2 bases and J 2 bases, leaving 9 bases between the germline ends. TCRdb's table, derived via immunoSEQ multiplex PCR, lists solely in-frame clones and lacks some. The sample records some 390,000 clones, 75% to 90% being singletons. The source material was peripheral blood, sampled in a trial of Ad26.COV2.S vaccine versus placebo. This rearrangement joins TRBV24-1 to TRBJ2-6; D might be TRBD2 (6 bases). The TCR was taken from a person between 18 and 65 years old who received the Ad26.COV2.S COVID-19 vaccine or a placebo. The CDR3 nucleotides read TGTGCCACCAGTGATTCGGGGGTGGCTGGGGCCAACGTCCTGACTTTC. The encoded protein is CATSDSGVAGANVLTF.